The source of this T cell receptor (beta chain) is a study of cytomegalovirus exposure and HLA in healthy donors. The V and J ends lost 6 bases and 2 bases respectively, with 17 bases between them. The CDR3 has 16 residues. Germline CDR1 SNHLY, CDR2 FYNNEI. Findings and limits, study-wide: TCR sequences were mostly rare, though some public TCRs occurred in many donors.

This clone has a single count. As yet, its antigen is unknown. The PCR ran on 60 Vbeta and 13 Jbeta primers. The method was immunoSEQ multiplex PCR; TCRdb's version includes in-frame clones alone and lacks a portion of them. This table has approximately 150,000 clones, around 59% appearing once. The receptor was isolated from a male donor in good health and CMV-seronegative. The chain employs TRBV2 and TRBJ1-3, with a possible D match to TRBD1 (5 bases). Sequenced sample: PBMCs. The CDR3 spells CASSELQVTAGNTIYF. CDR3 DNA: TGTGCCAGCAGCGAGCTACAGGTAACCGCTGGAAACACCATATATTTT. The full variable domain, with the rest looked up from reference TRBV2 and TRBJ1-3, is EPEVTQTPSHQVTQMGQEVILRCVPISNHLYFYWYRQILGQKVEFLVSFYNNEISEKSEIFDDQFSVERPDGSNFTLKIRSTKLEDSAMYFCASSELQVTAGNTIYFGEGSWLTVV.